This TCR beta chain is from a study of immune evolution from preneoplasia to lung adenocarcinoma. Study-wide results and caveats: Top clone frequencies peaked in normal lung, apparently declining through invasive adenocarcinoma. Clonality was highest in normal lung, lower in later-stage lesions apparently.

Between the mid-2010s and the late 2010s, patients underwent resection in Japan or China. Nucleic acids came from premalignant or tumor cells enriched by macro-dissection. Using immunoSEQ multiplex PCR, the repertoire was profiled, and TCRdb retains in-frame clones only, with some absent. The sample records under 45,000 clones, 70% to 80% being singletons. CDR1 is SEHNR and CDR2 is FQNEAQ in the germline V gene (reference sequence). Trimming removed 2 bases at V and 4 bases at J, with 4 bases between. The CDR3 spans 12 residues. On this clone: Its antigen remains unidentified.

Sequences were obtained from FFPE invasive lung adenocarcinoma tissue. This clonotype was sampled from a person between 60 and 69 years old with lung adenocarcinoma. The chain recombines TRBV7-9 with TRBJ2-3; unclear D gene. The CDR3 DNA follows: TGTGCCAGCAGCTTACTAGCAGATACGCAGTATTTT. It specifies CASSLLADTQYF.